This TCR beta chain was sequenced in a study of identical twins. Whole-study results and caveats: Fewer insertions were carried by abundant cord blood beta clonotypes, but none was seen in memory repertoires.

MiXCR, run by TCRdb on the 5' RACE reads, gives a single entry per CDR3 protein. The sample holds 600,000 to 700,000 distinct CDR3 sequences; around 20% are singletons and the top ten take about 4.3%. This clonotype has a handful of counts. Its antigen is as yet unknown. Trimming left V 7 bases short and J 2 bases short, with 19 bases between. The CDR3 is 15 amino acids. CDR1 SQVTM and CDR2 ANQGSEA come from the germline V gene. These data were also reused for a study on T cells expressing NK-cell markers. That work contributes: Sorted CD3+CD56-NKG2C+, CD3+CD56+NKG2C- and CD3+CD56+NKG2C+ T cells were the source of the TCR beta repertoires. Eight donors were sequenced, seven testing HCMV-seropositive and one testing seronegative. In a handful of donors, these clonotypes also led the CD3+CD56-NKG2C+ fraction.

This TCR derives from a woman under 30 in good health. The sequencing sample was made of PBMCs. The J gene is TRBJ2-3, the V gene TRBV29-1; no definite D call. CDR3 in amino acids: CSAIGPGGYTDTQYF. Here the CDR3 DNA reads TGCAGCGCCATCGGACCTGGTGGATACACAGATACGCAGTATTTT.